These 13 T cell receptor beta chains originate from one sample sequenced in a study of blood T cells in healthy people across ages. Sample-barcoded 5' priming and a J-beta primer mix drove a second PCR of roughly 6 to 12 cycles. TCRdb analysed the 5' RACE reads with MiXCR anew, one entry per CDR3 protein. The data hold just under 550,000 distinct CDR3 sequences, with less than 25% observed a single time. These records were also assigned to another study, of T cells of mothers and their children.

The sequenced sample was blood. The receptors were gathered from a boy aged 5-17 years in good health.

V is TRBV12-3 or TRBV12-4 and J is TRBJ1-5, with 10 bases lining up with TRBD1. The CDR3 contains 16 residues. The junction had 12 bases not matched to a gene; V was cut back by 9 bases and J by 4 bases. The CDR3: CASSKEGQGRNQPQHF. CDR3 bases: TGTGCCAGTAGCAAAGAGGGACAGGGGCGTAATCAGCCCCAGCATTTT.

A single count supports this clonotype. The rearrangement uses TRBV5-1 and TRBJ1-2, with D possibly TRBD1 on 5 matching bases. Per germline, CDR1 SGHRS and CDR2 YFSETQ. Trimming left V 1 base short and J 2 bases short, with 12 bases between. This CDR3 comprises 15 residues. The CDR3: CASSLSWGRNYGYTF. The CDR3 nucleotides read TGCGCCAGCAGCTTGTCTTGGGGACGGAACTATGGCTACACCTTC.

The chain links TRBV7-8 to TRBJ2-7; D is perhaps TRBD1 (5 bases). Germline loops: CDR1 SGHVS, CDR2 FQNEAQ. V shed 6 bases and J shed 3 bases, with 18 bases lying between them. The CDR3 is 15 residues long. CDR3 in DNA: TGTGCCAGCAGTTCATATGGGGCGAGAATCTACGAGCAGTACTTC. It specifies CASSSYGARIYEQYF.

The table lists this clonotype with a few counts. The rearrangement uses TRBV29-1 and TRBJ1-3, with 7 bases matching TRBD1. The germline V gene has CDR1 SQVTM and CDR2 ANQGSEA. The CDR3 contains 14 residues. Trimming removed 6 bases from V and 2 bases from J; junction bases left unmatched: 7. The CDR3 coding sequence is TGCAGCGTCGAAACAGGGGTGGCTGGAAACACCATATATTTT. This sequence encodes CSVETGVAGNTIYF.

The sample holds a few counts of this clonotype. The V gene is TRBV20-1, the J gene TRBJ1-4; a weak D match, TRBD1 (6 bases). The CDR3 is 15 residues long. Germline CDR1 and CDR2: DFQATT and SNEGSKA (reference sequence). Trimming left V 5 bases short and J 7 bases short, with 20 bases between. The CDR3 loop reads CSAPSLRGLTEKLFF. CDR3 in DNA: TGCAGTGCTCCCTCTCTGCGGGGGCTAACTGAAAAACTGTTTTTT.

CDR3 region: CASSPPRNYEQYF. In DNA, the CDR3 is TGTGCCAGCTCACCTCCCAGAAACTACGAGCAGTACTTC. V gene TRBV18 combines with J gene TRBJ2-7, with D hard to call. The germline CDR1 and CDR2 sequences are KGHSH and LQKENI. V was shortened by 3 bases and J by 3 bases, with 9 bases between the two germline ends. CDR3 length: 13 residues.

This clonotype was found many times. The rearrangement joins TRBV6-6 to TRBJ2-3; D not certain. Trimming took 8 bases from V and 5 from J, leaving 11 bases between them. CDR3 length equals 12 residues. The germline CDR1 and CDR2 sequences are MNHNY and SVGAGI (reference sequence). CDR3 DNA: TGTGCCAGCTCAGGAACTGAAGATACGCAGTATTTT. Translating gives CASSGTEDTQYF.

The CDR3 sequence: CASSSGLAANEQFF. CDR3 in DNA: TGCGCCAGCAGTTCTGGACTAGCGGCCAATGAGCAGTTCTTC. The V and J genes are TRBV10-2 and TRBJ2-1, with TRBD2 identical over 10 bases. Germline CDR1 and CDR2: WSHSY and SAAADI. CDR3 size: 14 residues. The V and J ends lost 5 bases and 6 bases, in that order; junction bases with no gene match: 4.

In its sample, this clonotype was seen a few times. The genes are TRBV5-1 and TRBJ2-3, with unresolved D. V was shortened by 4 bases and J by 6 bases, with 15 bases between the two germline ends. CDR3 size: 14 residues. The germline V gene has CDR1 SGHRS and CDR2 YFSETQ. The CDR3 DNA follows: TGCGCCAGCAGCCCCGGATGGCTACGGGATACGCAGTATTTT. Translated: CASSPGWLRDTQYF. The full variable domain, its missing parts supplied by reference TRBV5-1 and TRBJ2-3, is KAGVTQTPRYLIKTRGQQVTLSCSPISGHRSVSWYQQTPGQGLQFLFEYFSETQRNKGNFPGRFSGRQFSNSRSEMNVSTLELGDSALYLCASSPGWLRDTQYFGPGTRLTVL.

This clonotype was seen more than once but under ten times. The chain recombines TRBV28 with TRBJ2-4, with D perhaps TRBD1 or TRBD2 (5 bases each). CDR1 and CDR2 (germline): MDHEN, SYDVKM. Trimming stripped 6 bases from V and 9 bases from J, with 15 bases between. The CDR3 extends over 13 amino acids. CDR3 coding DNA: TGTGCCAGCAGGGACGGGGCGGTCCCCATTCAGTACTTC. As protein: CASRDGAVPIQYF.

This clonotype was counted between two and nine times. An end of the junction differs from the germline gene, which may be a read error. This chain joins TRBV9 and TRBJ2-1; D unresolved. Germline values: CDR1 SGDLS, CDR2 YYNGEE. This CDR3 spans 13 amino acids. DNA for the CDR3: TGTGCCAGCAGCGTATCCCCCGGCAATGGGCAGTTCTTC. Its protein product is CASSVSPGNGQFF. The full variable domain, in which reference TRBV9 and TRBJ2-1 provide the parts outside the CDR3, is DSGVTQTPKHLITATGQRVTLRCSPRSGDLSVYWYQQSLDQGLQFLIQYYNGEERAKGNILERFSAQQFPDLHSELNLSSLELGDSALYFCASSVSPGNGQFFGPGTRLTVL.

This rearrangement joins TRBV20-1 to TRBJ2-1; 9 bases map to TRBD1. The ends lost 4 bases at V and 2 bases at J; junction bases unmatched: 6. Germline CDR1 reads DFQATT; CDR2 reads SNEGSKA (reference sequence). There are 15 residues in the CDR3. The CDR3: CSANRQGGTYNEQFF. CDR3 bases: TGCAGTGCTAACCGACAGGGGGGGACCTACAATGAGCAGTTCTTC.

This clonotype was detected ten times or more. This rearrangement joins TRBV29-1 to TRBJ2-5; D is undetermined. This CDR3 has 12 amino acids. The germline V gene encodes CDR1 SQVTM and CDR2 ANQGSEA. Trimming removed 7 bases at V and 4 bases at J, with 13 bases between. The CDR3: CSASKVIETQYF. Here the CDR3 DNA reads TGCAGCGCCTCGAAGGTGATAGAGACCCAGTACTTC.